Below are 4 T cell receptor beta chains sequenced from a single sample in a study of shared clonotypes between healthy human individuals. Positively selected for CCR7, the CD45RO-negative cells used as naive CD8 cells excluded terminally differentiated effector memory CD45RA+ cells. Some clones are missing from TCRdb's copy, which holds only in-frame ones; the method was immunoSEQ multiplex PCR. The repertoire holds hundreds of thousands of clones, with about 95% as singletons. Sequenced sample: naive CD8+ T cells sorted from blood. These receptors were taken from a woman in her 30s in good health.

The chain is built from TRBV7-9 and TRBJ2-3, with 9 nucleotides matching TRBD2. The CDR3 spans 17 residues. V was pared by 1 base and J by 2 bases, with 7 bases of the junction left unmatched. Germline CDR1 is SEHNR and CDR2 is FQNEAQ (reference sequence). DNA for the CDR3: TGTGCCAGCAGCTTAGAAGCGGGAGGACCGATCACAGATACGCAGTATTTT. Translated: CASSLEAGGPITDTQYF.

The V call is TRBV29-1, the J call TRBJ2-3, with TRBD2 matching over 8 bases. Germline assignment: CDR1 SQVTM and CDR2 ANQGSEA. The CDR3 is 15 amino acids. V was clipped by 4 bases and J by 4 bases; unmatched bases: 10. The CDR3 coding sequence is TGCAGCGTTGTGGGGTCGGCGGGGGGACCAGATACGCAGTATTTT. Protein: CSVVGSAGGPDTQYF.

CDR3 sequence (DNA): TGCGCCAGCAGCCAAGATTCAGGGGACGGGGAGACCCAGTACTTC. Encoded protein: CASSQDSGDGETQYF. The chain carries TRBV4-1 and TRBJ2-5; possibly TRBD1 for D (6 bases). The CDR3 totals 15 residues. Germline assignment: CDR1 MGHRA and CDR2 YSYEKL. Trimming removed 0 bases from V and 5 bases from J, with 13 bases in between.

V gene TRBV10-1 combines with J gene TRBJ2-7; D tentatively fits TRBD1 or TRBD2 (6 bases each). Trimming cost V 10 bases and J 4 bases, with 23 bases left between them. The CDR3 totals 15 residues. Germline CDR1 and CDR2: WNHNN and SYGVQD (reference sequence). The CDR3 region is CATAGTEEGDYEQYF. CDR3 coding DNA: TGCGCCACGGCCGGGACCGAGGAGGGGGATTACGAGCAGTACTTC.